Shown below are 21 T cell receptor beta chains from a single sample sequenced in a study of beta chain features in type 1 diabetes. Study observations and caveats: Among all four CD4+ subsets, Type 1 diabetes patients had TCRB CDR3s that were moderately but significantly shorter.

Their specific antigens are unknown. As every portion of the isolated RNA was reverse transcribed, the sequencing read expressed TCRB transcripts. Profiling relied on immunoSEQ multiplex PCR, and the TCRdb table lists in-frame clones only, not all of them. The sample yields around 53,000 clones, 63% seen once. The sample comprised stem cell memory CD4+ T cells from blood. The receptor set was obtained from a woman aged 25 to 39 with type 1 diabetes.

J is TRBJ2-7 and V is TRBV7-9; the match to TRBD2 covers 7 bases. The V gene's germline CDR1 is SEHNR and CDR2 FQNEAQ (reference sequence). V dropped 5 bases and J dropped 0; count of bases not matched to a gene: 13. The CDR3 covers 17 residues. The CDR3 DNA reads TGTGCCAGCAGCGACCCATCTAGCGGTATAAGCTCCTACGAGCAGTACTTC. Protein sequence: CASSDPSSGISSYEQYF. The full variable domain, in which reference TRBV7-9 and TRBJ2-7 provide the parts outside the CDR3, is DTGVSQNPRHKITKRGQNVTFRCDPISEHNRLYWYRQTLGQGPEFLTYFQNEAQLEKSRLLSDRFSAERPKGSFSTLEIQRTEQGDSAMYLCASSDPSSGISSYEQYFGPGTRLTVT.

The chain's CDR3 is CASSVVLGATYNEQFF. The DNA for the CDR3 is TGTGCCAGCAGCGTAGTTCTAGGGGCAACGTACAATGAGCAGTTCTTC. This chain connects TRBV9 to TRBJ2-1; maybe TRBD1 (5 bases). Germline V CDR1 and CDR2: SGDLS, YYNGEE. The CDR3 spans 16 residues. Trimming took 0 bases from V and 4 from J, leaving 14 bases between them.

The chain is built from TRBV30 and TRBJ1-2, with a tentative D call TRBD1 (6 bases). CDR1 and CDR2 (germline): GTSNPN, SVGIG (reference sequence). Trimming shortened V by 0 bases and J by 4 bases, and 9 bases separated the two germline ends. The CDR3 consists of 13 residues. In DNA form, the CDR3 reads TGTGCCTGGAGTGTAACACAGGGCTATGGCTACACCTTC. Translated, it gives CAWSVTQGYGYTF.

The chain recombines TRBV27 with TRBJ2-7; 13 bases map to TRBD2. The CDR3 loop spans 16 amino acids. Trimming cost V 4 bases and J 4 bases; bases outside gene matches: 7. Germline V gives CDR1 MNHEY, CDR2 SMNVEV (reference sequence). DNA of the CDR3: TGTGCCAGCAGTTCGGGACTAGCGGGAAATATGTACGAGCAGTACTTC. The encoded protein is CASSSGLAGNMYEQYF.

Only a few counts were recorded for this clone. This chain connects TRBV4-2 to TRBJ2-1; TRBD2 matches 9 bases. CDR3 length: 18 amino acids. In germline, CDR1 is LGHNA, CDR2 YNFKEQ. J lost 4 bases, V lost 4 bases, and 14 bases had no gene match. The CDR3 nucleotides are TGTGCCAGCAGCCCATATGCGATTAGCGGGAGATCTTACAATGAGCAGTTCTTC. Translating gives CASSPYAISGRSYNEQFF.

V is TRBV7-9 and J is TRBJ1-4; 7 nucleotides match TRBD1. The V segment lost 4 bases and the J segment 8 bases; nucleotides outside the gene matches: 7. There are 14 residues in the CDR3. Looked up from germline, CDR1 is SEHNR and CDR2 is FQNEAQ (reference sequence). The CDR3 DNA reads as TGTGCCAGCAGCTCACAGGGGTCTGAAGAAAAACTGTTTTTT. This translates into CASSSQGSEEKLFF.

The chain recombines TRBV29-1 with TRBJ1-1; no reliable D call. Trimming left V 1 base short and J 3 bases short, with 15 bases between. The CDR3 is made up of 15 amino acids. Germline V gene sequence: CDR1 SQVTM, CDR2 ANQGSEA. For the CDR3, the DNA is TGCAGCGTTGAAGGACCCGTTGGGCGGGACACTGAAGCTTTCTTT. It specifies CSVEGPVGRDTEAFF.

The V and J genes are TRBV2 and TRBJ2-1; TRBD2 matches at 11 bases. The V gene's germline CDR1 is SNHLY and CDR2 FYNNEI. Unmatched junction bases numbered 5, after V lost 4 bases and J lost 6 bases. The CDR3 runs to 15 residues. CDR3 sequence reads: CASSAGLADLNEQFF. CDR3 coding DNA: TGTGCCAGCAGTGCGGGACTAGCGGATCTCAATGAGCAGTTCTTC.

The V gene is TRBV5-1, the J gene TRBJ2-1; 13 nucleotides align to TRBD2. The CDR3 totals 17 residues. After removal of 3 bases from V and 0 bases from J, the junction contained 3 bases not matched to a gene. Germline CDR1 SGHRS, CDR2 YFSETQ. The CDR3 loop is CASSSWTSGSSYNEQFF. The CDR3 nucleotides read TGCGCCAGCAGCTCGTGGACTAGCGGGAGCTCCTACAATGAGCAGTTCTTC. Looking up the rest from reference TRBV5-1 and TRBJ2-1 gives the full variable domain: KAGVTQTPRYLIKTRGQQVTLSCSPISGHRSVSWYQQTPGQGLQFLFEYFSETQRNKGNFPGRFSGRQFSNSRSEMNVSTLELGDSALYLCASSSWTSGSSYNEQFFGPGTRLTVL.

This clone was observed a handful of times. The chain carries TRBV14 and TRBJ2-1; D is undetermined. Germline CDR1 and CDR2: SGHDN and FVKESK. CDR3 size: 14 residues. Trimming shortened V by 2 bases and J by 8 bases, and 13 bases separated the two germline ends. The CDR3 is CASSQSPLRDEQFF. The DNA of the CDR3 is TGTGCCAGCAGCCAAAGCCCCCTTCGCGATGAGCAGTTCTTC.

J is TRBJ1-1 and V is TRBV18; TRBD1 matches 7 bases. CDR1 and CDR2 (germline): KGHSH, LQKENI. The CDR3 covers 13 residues. The ends lost 6 bases at V and 2 bases at J; junction bases unmatched: 3. CDR3 in DNA: TGTGCCAGCTCGGGACAGCGAAACACTGAAGCTTTCTTT. Its translation: CASSGQRNTEAFF.

The rearrangement links TRBV4-2 to TRBJ2-1; 8 bases match TRBD2. The junction had 9 bases not matched to a gene; V was cut back by 6 bases and J by 5 bases. This CDR3 is built from 15 residues. Germline CDR1 LGHNA, CDR2 YNFKEQ. CDR3 coding DNA: TGTGCCAGCAGAATAAGCGGGAGTTACCACAATGAGCAGTTCTTC. It codes for CASRISGSYHNEQFF.

This clone has more than one count but fewer than ten. J is TRBJ2-1 and V is TRBV29-1, with 9 positions matching TRBD2. The CDR3 loop spans 13 amino acids. CDR1 is SQVTM and CDR2 is ANQGSEA in the germline V gene. V dropped 3 bases and J dropped 9; count of bases not matched to a gene: 6. The CDR3 sequence is CSVDQRGASEQFF. In DNA form, the CDR3 reads TGCAGCGTTGACCAGCGGGGGGCGAGTGAGCAGTTCTTC.

The J gene is TRBJ2-1, the V gene TRBV7-2; 9 bases agree with TRBD2. Losses at the gene ends were 4 bases for V and 5 bases for J; bases not matched to a gene: 6. The CDR3 has 15 amino acids. The germline V gene encodes CDR1 SGHTA and CDR2 FQGNSA. The chain's CDR3 is CASSSHLAGHNEQFF. The CDR3 coding sequence is TGTGCCAGCAGCTCGCACCTAGCGGGACACAATGAGCAGTTCTTC.

As DNA, the CDR3 is TGCGCCAGCAGCTTTGCTAGAGGGCAAGAGACCCAGTACTTC. Its protein is CASSFARGQETQYF. The chain links TRBV5-1 to TRBJ2-5; D perhaps matches TRBD2 (5 bases). V was shortened by 2 bases and J by 2 bases, with 10 bases between the two germline ends. Germline V lookup: CDR1 SGHRS, CDR2 YFSETQ. The CDR3 length is 14 residues.

A few counts support this clone. This chain connects TRBV29-1 to TRBJ2-7; 9 bases agree with TRBD1. The V gene's germline CDR1 is SQVTM and CDR2 ANQGSEA. CDR3 length: 13 amino acids. Unmatched junction bases numbered 6, after V lost 8 bases and J lost 1 base. The CDR3 here is CSITGQGSYEQYF. CDR3 bases: TGCAGCATAACGGGACAGGGATCCTACGAGCAGTACTTC.

The gene calls are TRBV5-6 and TRBJ1-2; D unresolved. This CDR3 contains 17 residues. Germline V gene lookup returns CDR1 SGHDT and CDR2 YYEEEE. V was pared by 1 base and J by 4 bases, with 20 bases between. This CDR3 reads CASSLNSRLRLLYGYTF. Here the CDR3 DNA reads TGTGCCAGCAGCTTGAATTCGCGCCTGCGATTACTCTATGGCTACACCTTC.

The V gene is TRBV29-1, the J gene TRBJ1-1; D possibly corresponds to TRBD1 (5 bases). Germline V lookup: CDR1 SQVTM, CDR2 ANQGSEA. This CDR3 comprises 14 residues. V was shortened by 5 bases and J by 1 base, with 14 bases between the two germline ends. The CDR3, as DNA: TGCAGCGTTCCGACCGTCCAGGGGAACACTGAAGCTTTCTTT. This sequence encodes CSVPTVQGNTEAFF.

The rearrangement uses TRBV18 and TRBJ2-4; the match to TRBD2 covers 9 bases. V trimming: 8 bases; J trimming: 6 bases; junction bases outside the gene matches: 5. The CDR3 consists of 13 residues. Germline assignment: CDR1 KGHSH and CDR2 LQKENI. For the CDR3, the DNA is TGTGCCAGCGCGGGAGGGGTTGGAAACATTCAGTACTTC. Encoded protein: CASAGGVGNIQYF.

The genes are TRBV28 and TRBJ1-1; 8 bases are shared with TRBD1. CDR1 and CDR2 (germline): MDHEN, SYDVKM. The CDR3 extends over 13 amino acids. V lost 3 bases, J lost 7 bases, and 4 bases stayed unmatched. In nucleotides, the CDR3 is TGTGCCAGCAGTTTCAACGACAGGGGTGAAGCTTTCTTT. Its protein product is CASSFNDRGEAFF.

The chain combines TRBV19 with TRBJ1-5, with D perhaps matching TRBD1 (5 bases). Germline loops: CDR1 LNHDA, CDR2 SQIVND (reference sequence). V lost 3 bases to trimming and J lost 4 bases, with 7 bases between them. This CDR3 spans 13 amino acids. CDR3 coding DNA: TGTGCCAGTAGTATGGCAGGGAATCAGCCCCAGCATTTT. It translates to CASSMAGNQPQHF. Full variable domain (remainder filled in from reference TRBV19 and TRBJ1-5): DGGITQSPKYLFRKEGQNVTLSCEQNLNHDAMYWYRQDPGQGLRLIYYSQIVNDFQKGDIAEGYSVSREKKESFPLTVTSAQKNPTAFYLCASSMAGNQPQHFGDGTRLSIL.